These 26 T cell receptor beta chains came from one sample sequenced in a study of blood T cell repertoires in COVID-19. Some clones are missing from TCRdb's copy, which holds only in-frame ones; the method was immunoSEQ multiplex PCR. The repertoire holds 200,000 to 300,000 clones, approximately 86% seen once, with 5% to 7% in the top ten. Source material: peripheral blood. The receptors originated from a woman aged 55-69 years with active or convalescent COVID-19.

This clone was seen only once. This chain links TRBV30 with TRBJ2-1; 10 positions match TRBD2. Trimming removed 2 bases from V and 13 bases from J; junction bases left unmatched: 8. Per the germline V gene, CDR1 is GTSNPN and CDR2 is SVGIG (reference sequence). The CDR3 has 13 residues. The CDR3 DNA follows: TGTGCCTGGAGTACACTAGCGGGACAGTTTCAGTTCTTC. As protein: CAWSTLAGQFQFF.

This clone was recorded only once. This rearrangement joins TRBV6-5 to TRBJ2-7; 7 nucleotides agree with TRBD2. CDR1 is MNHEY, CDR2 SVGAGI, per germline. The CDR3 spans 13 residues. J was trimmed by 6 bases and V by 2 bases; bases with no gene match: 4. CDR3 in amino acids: CASSYGRASEQYF. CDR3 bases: TGTGCCAGCAGTTACGGGAGGGCCTCCGAGCAGTACTTC.

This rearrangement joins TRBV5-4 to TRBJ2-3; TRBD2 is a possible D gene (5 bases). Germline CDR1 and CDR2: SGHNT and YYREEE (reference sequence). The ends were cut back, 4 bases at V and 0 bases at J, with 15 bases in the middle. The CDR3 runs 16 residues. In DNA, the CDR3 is TGTGCCAGCAGCATCGGACTCGGCCCTAGCACAGATACGCAGTATTTT. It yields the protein CASSIGLGPSTDTQYF. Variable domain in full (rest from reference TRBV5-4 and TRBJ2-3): ETGVTQSPTHLIKTRGQQVTLRCSSQSGHNTVSWYQQALGQGPQFIFQYYREEENGRGNFPPRFSGLQFPNYSSELNVNALELDDSALYLCASSIGLGPSTDTQYFGPGTRLTVL.

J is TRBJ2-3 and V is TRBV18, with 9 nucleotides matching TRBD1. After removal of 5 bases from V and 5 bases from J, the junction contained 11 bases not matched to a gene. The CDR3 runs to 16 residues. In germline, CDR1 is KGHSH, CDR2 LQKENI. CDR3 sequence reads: CASSETGTGWRDTQYF. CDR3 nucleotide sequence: TGTGCCAGCTCAGAAACAGGGACAGGGTGGCGAGATACGCAGTATTTT.

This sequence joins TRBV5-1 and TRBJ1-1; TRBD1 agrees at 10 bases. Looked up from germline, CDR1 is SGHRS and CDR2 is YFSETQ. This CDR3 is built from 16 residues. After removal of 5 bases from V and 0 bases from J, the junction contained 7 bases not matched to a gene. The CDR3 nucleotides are TGCGCCAGCAGGGACAGGGGGATCGTCATGAACACTGAAGCTTTCTTT. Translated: CASRDRGIVMNTEAFF.

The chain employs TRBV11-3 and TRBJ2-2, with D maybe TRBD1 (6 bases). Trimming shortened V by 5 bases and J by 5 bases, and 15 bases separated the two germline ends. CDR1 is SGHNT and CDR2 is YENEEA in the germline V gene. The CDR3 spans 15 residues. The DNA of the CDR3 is TGTGCCAGCAGCCCAGGCAGGGGTGAAACCGGGGAGCTGTTTTTT. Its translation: CASSPGRGETGELFF.

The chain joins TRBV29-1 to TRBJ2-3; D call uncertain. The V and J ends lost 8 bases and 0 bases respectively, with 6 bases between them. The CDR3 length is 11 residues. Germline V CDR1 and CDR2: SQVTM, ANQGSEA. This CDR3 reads CSIMSTDTQYF. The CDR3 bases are TGCAGCATCATGAGCACAGATACGCAGTATTTT.

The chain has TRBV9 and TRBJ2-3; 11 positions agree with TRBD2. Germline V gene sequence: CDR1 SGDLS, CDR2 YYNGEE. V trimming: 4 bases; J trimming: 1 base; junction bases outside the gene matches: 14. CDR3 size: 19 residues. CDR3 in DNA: TGTGCCAGCAGCCCTAGCACTAGCGGGGGCCGCCTCCGCACAGATACGCAGTATTTT. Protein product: CASSPSTSGGRLRTDTQYF.

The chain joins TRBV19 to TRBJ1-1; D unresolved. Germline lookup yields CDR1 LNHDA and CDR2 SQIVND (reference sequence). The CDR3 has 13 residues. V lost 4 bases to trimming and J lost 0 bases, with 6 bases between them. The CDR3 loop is CASSRLMNTEAFF. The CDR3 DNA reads TGTGCCAGTAGTAGGCTCATGAACACTGAAGCTTTCTTT.

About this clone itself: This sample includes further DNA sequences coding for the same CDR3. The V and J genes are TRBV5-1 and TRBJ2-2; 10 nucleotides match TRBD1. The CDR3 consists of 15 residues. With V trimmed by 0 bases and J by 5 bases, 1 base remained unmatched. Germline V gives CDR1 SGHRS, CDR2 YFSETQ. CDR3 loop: CASSLAGQGTGELFF. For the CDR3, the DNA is TGCGCCAGCAGCTTGGCGGGACAGGGGACCGGGGAGCTGTTTTTT. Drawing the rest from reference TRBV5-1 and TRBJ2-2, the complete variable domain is KAGVTQTPRYLIKTRGQQVTLSCSPISGHRSVSWYQQTPGQGLQFLFEYFSETQRNKGNFPGRFSGRQFSNSRSEMNVSTLELGDSALYLCASSLAGQGTGELFFGEGSRLTVL.

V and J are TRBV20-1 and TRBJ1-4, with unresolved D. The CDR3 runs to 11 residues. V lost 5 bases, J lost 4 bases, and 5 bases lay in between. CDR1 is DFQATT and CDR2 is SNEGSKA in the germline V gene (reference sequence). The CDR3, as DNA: TGCAGTGCTGGGCTTAATGAAAAACTGTTTTTT. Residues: CSAGLNEKLFF.

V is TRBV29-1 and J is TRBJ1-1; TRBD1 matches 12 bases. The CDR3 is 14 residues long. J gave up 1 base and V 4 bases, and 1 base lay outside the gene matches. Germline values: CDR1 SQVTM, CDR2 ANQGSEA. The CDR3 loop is CSVGDRGPNTEAFF. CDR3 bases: TGCAGCGTTGGGGACAGGGGGCCGAACACTGAAGCTTTCTTT.

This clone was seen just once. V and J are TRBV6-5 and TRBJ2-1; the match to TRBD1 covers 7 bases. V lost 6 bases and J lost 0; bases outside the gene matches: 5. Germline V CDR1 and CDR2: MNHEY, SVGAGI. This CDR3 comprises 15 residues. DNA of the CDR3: TGTGCCAGCAGGTCGACAGGGAGCTCCTACAATGAGCAGTTCTTC. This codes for CASRSTGSSYNEQFF.

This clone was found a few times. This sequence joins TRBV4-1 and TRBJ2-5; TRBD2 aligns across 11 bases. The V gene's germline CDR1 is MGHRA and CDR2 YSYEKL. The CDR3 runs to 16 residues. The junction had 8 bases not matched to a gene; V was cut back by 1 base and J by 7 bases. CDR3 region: CASSQGGPLAGGTQYF. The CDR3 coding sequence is TGCGCCAGCAGCCAAGGGGGACCCCTAGCGGGGGGGACCCAGTACTTC.

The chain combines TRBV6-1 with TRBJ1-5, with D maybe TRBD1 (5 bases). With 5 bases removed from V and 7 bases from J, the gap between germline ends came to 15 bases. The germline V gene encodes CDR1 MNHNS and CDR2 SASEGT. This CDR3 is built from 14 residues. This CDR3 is CASSRDPAGQPQHF. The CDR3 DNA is TGTGCCAGCAGTAGGGACCCGGCGGGGCAGCCCCAGCATTTT.

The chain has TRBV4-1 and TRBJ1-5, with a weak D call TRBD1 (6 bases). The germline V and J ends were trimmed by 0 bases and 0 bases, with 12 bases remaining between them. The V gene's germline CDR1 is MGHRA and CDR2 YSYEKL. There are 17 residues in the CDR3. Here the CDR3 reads CASSQELQGYSNQPQHF. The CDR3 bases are TGCGCCAGCAGCCAAGAGTTACAGGGCTATAGCAATCAGCCCCAGCATTTT.

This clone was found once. This CDR3 is CASSQVMGDTSEESTDTQYF. In DNA form, the CDR3 reads TGCGCCAGCAGCCAAGTGATGGGGGACACCTCCGAAGAGAGCACAGATACGCAGTATTTT. The chain employs TRBV4-1 and TRBJ2-3; possible D gene TRBD1, 6 bases. CDR1 is MGHRA, CDR2 YSYEKL, per germline. This CDR3 has 20 residues. With 1 base removed from V and 0 bases from J, the gap between germline ends came to 23 bases.

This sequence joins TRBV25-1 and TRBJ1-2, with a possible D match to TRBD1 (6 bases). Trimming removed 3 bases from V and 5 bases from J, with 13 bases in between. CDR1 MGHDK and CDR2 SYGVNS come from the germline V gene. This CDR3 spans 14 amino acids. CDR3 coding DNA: TGTGCCAGCAGTGAGTTACAGGGCTATTATGGCTACACCTTC. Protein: CASSELQGYYGYTF.

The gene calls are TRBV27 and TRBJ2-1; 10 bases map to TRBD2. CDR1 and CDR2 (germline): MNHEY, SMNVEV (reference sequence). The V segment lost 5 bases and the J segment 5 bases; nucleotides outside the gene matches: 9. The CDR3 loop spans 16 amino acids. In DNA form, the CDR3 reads TGTGCCAGCAGTCCATATCTAGCGGGAGAGAACAATGAGCAGTTCTTC. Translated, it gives CASSPYLAGENNEQFF.

DNA for the CDR3: TGTGCCAGCAGTTCGAGCGGGACAGAGACCCAGTACTTC. Translating it yields CASSSSGTETQYF. V usage is TRBV6-5 and J usage is TRBJ2-5; 7 bases are a match to TRBD2. CDR1 is MNHEY and CDR2 is SVGAGI in the germline V gene. V gave up 4 bases and J gave up 4 bases; unmatched junction bases: 3. This CDR3 spans 13 amino acids.

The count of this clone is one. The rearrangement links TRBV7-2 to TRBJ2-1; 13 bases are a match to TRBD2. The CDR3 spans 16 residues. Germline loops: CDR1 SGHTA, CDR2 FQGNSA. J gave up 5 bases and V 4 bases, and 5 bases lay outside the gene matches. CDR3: CASSSAGLAGDNEQFF. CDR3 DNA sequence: TGTGCCAGCAGCTCTGCCGGACTAGCGGGAGACAATGAGCAGTTCTTC. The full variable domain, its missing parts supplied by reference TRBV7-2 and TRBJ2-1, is GAGVSQSPSNKVTEKGKDVELRCDPISGHTALYWYRQSLGQGLEFLIYFQGNSAPDKSGLPSDRFSAERTGGSVSTLTIQRTQQEDSAVYLCASSSAGLAGDNEQFFGPGTRLTVL.

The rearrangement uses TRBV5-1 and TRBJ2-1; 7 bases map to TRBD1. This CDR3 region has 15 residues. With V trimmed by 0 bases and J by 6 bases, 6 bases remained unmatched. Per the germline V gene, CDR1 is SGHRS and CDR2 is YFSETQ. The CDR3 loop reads CASSLAGTVINEQFF. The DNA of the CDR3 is TGCGCCAGCAGCTTGGCCGGGACAGTAATCAATGAGCAGTTCTTC.

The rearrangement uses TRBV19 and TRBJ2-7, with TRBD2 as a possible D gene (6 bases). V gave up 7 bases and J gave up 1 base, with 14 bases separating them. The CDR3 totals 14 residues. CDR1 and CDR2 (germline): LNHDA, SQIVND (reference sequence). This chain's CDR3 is CASTSALGSYEQYF. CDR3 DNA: TGTGCCAGTACTAGCGCCTTGGGGTCCTACGAGCAGTACTTC.

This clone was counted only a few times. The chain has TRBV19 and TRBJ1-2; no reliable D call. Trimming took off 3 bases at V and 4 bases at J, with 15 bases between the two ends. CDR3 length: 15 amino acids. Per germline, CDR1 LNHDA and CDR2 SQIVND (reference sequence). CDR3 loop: CASSIPQAPFYGYTF. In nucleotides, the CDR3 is TGTGCCAGTAGTATTCCTCAGGCACCCTTCTATGGCTACACCTTC.

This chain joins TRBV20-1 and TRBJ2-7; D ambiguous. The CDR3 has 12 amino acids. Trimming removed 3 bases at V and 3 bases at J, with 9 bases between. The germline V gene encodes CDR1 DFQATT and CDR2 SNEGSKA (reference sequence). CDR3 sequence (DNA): TGCAGTGCTAGTCGTCAGAACTACGAGCAGTACGTC. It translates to CSASRQNYEQYV.

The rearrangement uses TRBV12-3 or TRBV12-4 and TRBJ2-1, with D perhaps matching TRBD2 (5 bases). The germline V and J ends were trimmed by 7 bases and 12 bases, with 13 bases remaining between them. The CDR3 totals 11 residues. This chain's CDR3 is CASTGSVVQFF. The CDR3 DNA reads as TGTGCCAGCACGGGGTCCGTTGTGCAGTTCTTC.